The clone carrying this TCR beta chain has just a few counts. Its specificity is unknown. The CDR3 is 12 amino acids. Germline assignment: CDR1 LGHDT and CDR2 YNNKEL (reference sequence). The germline V and J ends were trimmed by 4 bases and 8 bases, with 11 bases remaining between them. The data were obtained in a study of T cell repertoires in cytomegalovirus infection. Findings of the study overall: Cumulative frequency (of public TCR beta family members) identified carriers of CMV plus the relevant HLA.

MiXCR, applied by TCRdb to the reads, yields one record per CDR3 protein. The sample shows roughly 920,000 distinct CDR3 sequences, less than 40% of them seen only once. This TCR came from a human donor in good health (CMV status not recorded). Some clones in this sample may be carry-over from other donors' samples. The gene calls are TRBV3-1 and TRBJ1-2; the D is unclear. Material: cultured CD8+ T cells from PBMCs, obtained from culture after CMV antigen stimulation. CDR3 sequence: CASSPTVGGYTF. The CDR3 region has the DNA TGTGCCAGCAGCCCGACGGTGGGGGGCTACACCTTC.